The 19 T cell receptor beta chains given below trace back to one sample, sequenced in a study of CD8+ T cells in alopecia areata. Treatment here: oral pan-JAK inhibitor, 5-10 mg twice daily. Investigators isolated RNA and reverse transcribed it into cDNA to act as the sequencing template. TCRdb's copy holds only in-frame clones and misses some; the assay was immunoSEQ multiplex PCR. This table holds a few hundred thousand clones, less than 50% found once. This material consisted of CD4+ T cells sorted from blood, taken at roughly week 36, from a patient treated with tofacitinib. The receptors come from a human donor with alopecia areata.

The chain recombines TRBV6-5 with TRBJ1-2; possible D gene TRBD1, 5 bases. Germline loops: CDR1 MNHEY, CDR2 SVGAGI. The CDR3 has 14 amino acids. Trimming removed 8 bases from V and 8 bases from J, with 21 bases in between. The CDR3 sequence is CASGQLTGSSGYTF. As DNA, the CDR3 is TGTGCCAGCGGTCAGTTAACAGGATCATCCGGCTACACCTTC.

The chain combines TRBV27 with TRBJ2-1; TRBD1 matches 10 bases. The CDR3 is made up of 14 amino acids. Germline V gene lookup returns CDR1 MNHEY and CDR2 SMNVEV (reference sequence). After removal of 2 bases from V and 9 bases from J, the junction contained 4 bases not matched to a gene. The CDR3 nucleotides are TGTGCCAGCAGTTTACAGGACAGGGGGAGTGAGCAGTTCTTC. Residues: CASSLQDRGSEQFF.

This clone showed up many times. The same CDR3 is also encoded by other DNA sequences in this sample. The chain combines TRBV11-2 with TRBJ2-1; tentatively, D is TRBD2 (6 bases). V lost 2 bases and J 1 base, leaving 9 bases between the germline ends. The germline V gene has CDR1 SGHAT and CDR2 FQNNGV. The CDR3 has 15 amino acids. This CDR3 reads CASSLFGGSYNEQFF. The DNA for the CDR3 is TGTGCCAGCAGCTTATTCGGGGGATCCTACAATGAGCAGTTCTTC.

The chain combines TRBV9 with TRBJ1-4; 7 bases fit TRBD1. The J segment lost 15 bases and the V segment lost 0 bases, leaving 8 bases of the junction unmatched. CDR1 and CDR2 from the germline V gene are SGDLS and YYNGEE. CDR3 length: 13 amino acids. The DNA for the CDR3 is TGTGCCAGCAGCGTAGACCAGGGGGAGGTTTTGTTTTTT. Its translation is CASSVDQGEVLFF. Full variable domain (remainder filled in from reference TRBV9 and TRBJ1-4): DSGVTQTPKHLITATGQRVTLRCSPRSGDLSVYWYQQSLDQGLQFLIQYYNGEERAKGNILERFSAQQFPDLHSELNLSSLELGDSALYFCASSVDQGEVLFFGSGTQLSVL.

The chain recombines TRBV2 with TRBJ2-1, with D unclear. V was cut by 5 bases and J by 0 bases, with 8 bases left in between. The CDR3 runs 14 residues. Per the germline V gene, CDR1 is SNHLY and CDR2 is FYNNEI. The CDR3 bases are TGTGCCAGCAGTCCAACGAGCTCCTACAATGAGCAGTTCTTC. Amino acid sequence: CASSPTSSYNEQFF.

The J gene is TRBJ2-5, the V gene TRBV19; D is unresolved. The CDR3 covers 12 residues. The ends were cut back, 6 bases at V and 8 bases at J, with 13 bases in the middle. Germline V CDR1 and CDR2: LNHDA, SQIVND (reference sequence). The CDR3 DNA reads TGTGCCAGTAGCGACTCGCAGCCCACCCAGTACTTC. Its protein product is CASSDSQPTQYF.

The J gene is TRBJ2-7, the V gene TRBV6-6; 7 bases line up with TRBD2. The CDR3 consists of 14 residues. Looked up from germline, CDR1 is MNHNY and CDR2 is SVGAGI (reference sequence). After removal of 6 bases from V and 6 bases from J, the junction contained 11 bases not matched to a gene. CDR3 in amino acids: CASRSLAGETEQYF. CDR3 nucleotide sequence: TGTGCCAGCAGGAGCCTCGCGGGAGAGACCGAGCAGTACTTC.

This clone has only a few counts. The chain has TRBV7-9 and TRBJ1-2; D remains ambiguous. Trimming shortened V by 5 bases and J by 7 bases, and 17 bases separated the two germline ends. The CDR3 is 14 residues long. Germline CDR1 is SEHNR and CDR2 is FQNEAQ (reference sequence). The CDR3 here is CASSTDTRAAGYTF. The CDR3 bases are TGTGCCAGCAGCACCGACACAAGGGCGGCTGGCTACACCTTC.

There are a few counts of this clone. The V and J genes are TRBV19 and TRBJ2-7, with 7 nucleotides matching TRBD2. V dropped 8 bases and J dropped 4; count of bases not matched to a gene: 17. Germline lookup yields CDR1 LNHDA and CDR2 SQIVND (reference sequence). This CDR3 has 16 amino acids. CDR3 sequence: CASGLRDYMNLYEQYF. CDR3 nucleotides: TGTGCCAGTGGACTCCGGGACTACATGAATTTATACGAGCAGTACTTC.

This clone turned up a few times. The chain combines TRBV28 with TRBJ2-7; D is unclear. Trimming cost V 6 bases and J 7 bases, with 7 bases left between them. This CDR3 is built from 10 residues. Germline V gene data show CDR1 as MDHEN and CDR2 as SYDVKM. DNA of the CDR3: TGTGCCAGCAGCCACCGGGAGCAGTACTTC. This codes for CASSHREQYF.

This chain connects TRBV2 to TRBJ2-3; no firm D call. Germline CDR1 is SNHLY and CDR2 is FYNNEI. The CDR3 has 15 amino acids. V lost 0 bases and J 5 bases, leaving 12 bases between the germline ends. CDR3 amino acids: CASSEAPGLQDTQYF. In DNA, the CDR3 is TGTGCCAGCAGTGAAGCGCCCGGGCTTCAAGATACGCAGTATTTT.

This chain joins TRBV7-9 and TRBJ2-5, with D maybe TRBD1 (7 bases). The germline CDR1 and CDR2 sequences are SEHNR and FQNEAQ (reference sequence). This CDR3 has 17 amino acids. Trimming pared 5 bases from V and 5 bases from J, leaving 24 bases between. The CDR3 region is CASSPRGAGETMETQYF. The CDR3 region has the DNA TGTGCCAGCAGCCCCAGGGGGGCTGGGGAAACAATGGAGACCCAGTACTTC.

The chain is built from TRBV27 and TRBJ2-1; D ambiguous. Germline CDR1 and CDR2: MNHEY and SMNVEV (reference sequence). The CDR3 runs 11 residues. The V end lost 6 bases, the J end lost 8 bases, and 8 bases lay between the germline ends. The DNA of the CDR3 is TGTGCCAGCAGGTATATGGATGAGCAGTTCTTC. Translating it yields CASRYMDEQFF.

The rearrangement uses TRBV6-1 and TRBJ2-5; tentatively, D is TRBD2 (6 bases). The V end was cut by 6 bases, the J end by 5 bases, with 13 bases between. Germline V gives CDR1 MNHNS, CDR2 SASEGT. This CDR3 is built from 13 residues. CDR3 sequence reads: CASRRGTWETQYF. The CDR3 DNA follows: TGTGCCAGCAGGCGGGGTACTTGGGAGACCCAGTACTTC.

This clone was counted between two and nine times. The chain links TRBV18 to TRBJ1-5; weak D call: TRBD1 (6 bases). This CDR3 is built from 13 residues. Deletions cut 6 bases from V and 1 base from J, with 7 bases between. Germline loops: CDR1 KGHSH, CDR2 LQKENI. CDR3: CASSGASNQPQHF. The CDR3 nucleotides read TGTGCCAGCTCGGGGGCGAGCAATCAGCCCCAGCATTTT. The variable domain in full, completed from reference TRBV18 and TRBJ1-5, reads NAGVMQNPRHLVRRRGQEARLRCSPMKGHSHVYWYRQLPEEGLKFMVYLQKENIIDESGMPKERFSAEFPKEGPSILRIQQVVRGDSAAYFCASSGASNQPQHFGDGTRLSIL.

The rearrangement uses TRBV14 and TRBJ1-2; D is ambiguous. V gave up 4 bases and J gave up 7 bases, with 10 bases separating them. The CDR3 sequence is 12 residues long. The germline CDR1 and CDR2 sequences are SGHDN and FVKESK. CDR3 sequence (DNA): TGTGCCAGCAGCCGGGAGGCCCGTGGCTACACCTTC. Protein sequence: CASSREARGYTF.

The chain employs TRBV10-3 and TRBJ2-1, with TRBD1 matching over 10 bases. The CDR3 has 20 amino acids. Trimming removed 6 bases from V and 0 bases from J; junction bases left unmatched: 17. Germline V gives CDR1 ENHRY, CDR2 SYGVKD. CDR3 sequence reads: CAISPNPGQGPQSSYNEQFF. CDR3 bases: TGTGCCATCAGCCCTAATCCGGGACAGGGGCCTCAGAGCTCCTACAATGAGCAGTTCTTC.

The chain has TRBV5-1 and TRBJ2-1; 8 bases map to TRBD2. Per germline, CDR1 SGHRS and CDR2 YFSETQ. The V gene end was trimmed by 1 base and the J gene end by 13 bases; junction bases not matched to a gene: 4. The CDR3 extends over 12 amino acids. CDR3 amino acids: CASSLFSGSQFF. CDR3 DNA sequence: TGCGCCAGCAGCTTGTTCAGCGGGAGTCAGTTCTTC.

The gene calls are TRBV7-9 and TRBJ2-5, with TRBD2 identical over 12 bases. The J call may be wrong; the DNA end is better matched by TRBJ2-7. This CDR3 contains 19 residues. The germline V gene encodes CDR1 SEHNR and CDR2 FQNEAQ (reference sequence). The CDR3 nucleotides are TGTGCCAGCAGCTCTGCCGATTGGACTAGCGGGACGCCTGCCTACGAGCAGTACTTC. Protein product: CASSSADWTSGTPAYEQYF.